One sample yielded the 20 T cell receptor beta chains listed below, sequenced in a study of blood T cell repertoires in COVID-19 (dated by TCRdb to between 2020 and 2021). The library was prepared using the immunoSEQ multiplex PCR assay. TCRdb took this table from immuneACCESS and kept in-frame rearrangements with V and J called. Such tables lack part of the clones; where checked against another copy, unresolved V genes explain under half of the gap, and the rest is unexplained. This sample gives more than 200,000 clones in total; roughly 86% of them show up just once. The ten top clones hold roughly 5.6% of the sample. The sample comprised peripheral blood. All receptors derive from an older woman with COVID-19, enrolled during active disease.

This clone was seen a single time. The genes are TRBV5-6 and TRBJ1-6; D is uncertain. V shed 4 bases and J shed 9 bases, with 17 bases lying between them. CDR1 is SGHDT and CDR2 is YYEEEE in the germline V gene. CDR3 length: 15 amino acids. The CDR3 bases are TGTGCCAGCAGCCCCGGGTCCTCCTTAGGTTCACCCCTCCACTTT. Protein sequence: CASSPGSSLGSPLHF.

This sequence joins TRBV19 and TRBJ1-4, with TRBD1 matching over 7 bases. CDR3 length equals 14 residues. Germline trimming cut 4 bases from V and 8 bases from J; bases unmatched to any gene: 7. The V gene's germline CDR1 is LNHDA and CDR2 SQIVND (reference sequence). The CDR3 DNA is TGTGCCAGTAGTACACAGGGGAGGAAGGAAAAACTGTTTTTT. The encoded protein is CASSTQGRKEKLFF.

This clone showed up just a few times. The genes are TRBV7-2 and TRBJ2-7; weak D call: TRBD2 (6 bases). Germline values: CDR1 SGHTA, CDR2 FQGNSA. V lost 7 bases and J lost 3, with 13 bases in between. This CDR3 region has 13 residues. The CDR3 DNA is TGTGCCAGCATTGAGCCTAGCGACTACGAGCAGTACTTC. Translation gives CASIEPSDYEQYF.

The V call is TRBV23-1, the J call TRBJ2-3, with TRBD2 matching 12 bases. TRBV23-1 is reported as an ORF; its role is uncertain. V dropped 0 bases and J dropped 3; count of bases not matched to a gene: 10. The CDR3 totals 19 residues. The CDR3 DNA is TGCGCCAGCAGTCAATCGGTCCCTAGCGGGAGGGCCGTAACAGATACGCAGTATTTT. Translating it yields CASSQSVPSGRAVTDTQYF.

The rearrangement uses TRBV20-1 and TRBJ2-1; the D gene is possibly TRBD2 (6 bases). From germline, CDR1 is DFQATT and CDR2 SNEGSKA (reference sequence). Trimming took 3 bases from V and 0 from J, leaving 15 bases between them. The CDR3 spans 16 residues. The CDR3 reads CSASPGTPSSYNEQFF. CDR3 DNA: TGCAGTGCTAGTCCCGGGACTCCGAGCTCCTACAATGAGCAGTTCTTC.

This clone was counted only a few times. The chain couples TRBV5-1 to TRBJ2-7; 7 bases match TRBD1. Germline V CDR1 and CDR2: SGHRS, YFSETQ. The CDR3 consists of 15 residues. The V segment lost 2 bases and the J segment 2 bases; nucleotides outside the gene matches: 7. The CDR3 DNA reads TGCGCCAGCAGCTTCAAGACAGGGTCCACCTACGAGCAGTACTTC. The encoded protein is CASSFKTGSTYEQYF.

This chain links TRBV7-9 with TRBJ2-1; 11 bases map to TRBD2. CDR1 and CDR2 from the germline V gene are SEHNR and FQNEAQ (reference sequence). The CDR3 runs to 16 residues. The ends lost 5 bases at V and 1 base at J; junction bases unmatched: 4. CDR3 sequence: CASSPSGRTSYNEQFF. DNA for the CDR3: TGTGCCAGCAGCCCTAGCGGGAGGACGTCCTACAATGAGCAGTTCTTC.

This clone was detected only once. The chain has TRBV6-5 and TRBJ1-5, with 7 positions matching TRBD1. The CDR3 runs 15 residues. Trimming removed 6 bases from V and 5 bases from J; junction bases left unmatched: 10. Germline V CDR1 and CDR2: MNHEY, SVGAGI. In DNA form, the CDR3 reads TGTGCCAGCAGCCAGCCCGGACAGGCTCATCAGCCCCAGCATTTT. It codes for CASSQPGQAHQPQHF.

The chain links TRBV27 to TRBJ1-4; 7 bases map to TRBD1. With V trimmed by 3 bases and J by 8 bases, 9 bases remained unmatched. The CDR3 has 15 residues. Germline V gene lookup returns CDR1 MNHEY and CDR2 SMNVEV (reference sequence). This chain's CDR3 is CASSFNRGDNEKLFF. CDR3 DNA sequence: TGTGCCAGCAGTTTTAACAGGGGAGATAACGAAAAACTGTTTTTT. Looking up the rest from reference TRBV27 and TRBJ1-4 gives the full variable domain: EAQVTQNPRYLITVTGKKLTVTCSQNMNHEYMSWYRQDPGLGLRQIYYSMNVEVTDKGDVPEGYKVSRKEKRNFPLILESPSPNQTSLYFCASSFNRGDNEKLFFGSGTQLSVL.

The rearrangement uses TRBV5-6 and TRBJ2-7; TRBD1 matches 7 bases. CDR3 length: 15 amino acids. Trimming cost V 4 bases and J 0 bases; bases outside gene matches: 7. Per germline, CDR1 SGHDT and CDR2 YYEEEE. The CDR3 coding sequence is TGTGCCAGCAGCCCGGAAGGACAGGCCTCCTACGAGCAGTACTTC. Protein sequence: CASSPEGQASYEQYF.

The rearrangement uses TRBV7-2 and TRBJ2-3; TRBD1 agrees at 10 bases. CDR1 SGHTA and CDR2 FQGNSA come from the germline V gene. V lost 1 base and J lost 6; bases outside the gene matches: 7. This CDR3 comprises 16 residues. The CDR3 region is CASSLDMGQGSDTQYF. The CDR3 DNA reads as TGTGCCAGCAGCTTAGATATGGGACAGGGGAGCGATACGCAGTATTTT. Full variable domain (remainder filled in from reference TRBV7-2 and TRBJ2-3): GAGVSQSPSNKVTEKGKDVELRCDPISGHTALYWYRQSLGQGLEFLIYFQGNSAPDKSGLPSDRFSAERTGGSVSTLTIQRTQQEDSAVYLCASSLDMGQGSDTQYFGPGTRLTVL.

The chain couples TRBV6-2 or TRBV6-3 to TRBJ2-2; weak D call: TRBD2 (5 bases). The V gene lost 3 bases and the J gene lost 6 bases, with 17 bases spanning the gap. The germline V gene has CDR1 MNHEY and CDR2 SVGEGT. The CDR3 is 16 amino acids. CDR3 sequence reads: CASSYRGGSPAGELFF. The DNA for the CDR3 is TGTGCCAGCAGTTATAGAGGCGGGTCGCCCGCCGGGGAGCTGTTTTTT.

V usage is TRBV10-3 and J usage is TRBJ1-3; no definite D call. CDR1 and CDR2 from the germline V gene are ENHRY and SYGVKD. The CDR3 has 15 amino acids. V lost 6 bases and J lost 0, with 12 bases in between. The CDR3 DNA sequence: TGTGCCATCAGAAAGACTCGGAGCTCTGGAAACACCATATATTTT. The encoded protein is CAIRKTRSSGNTIYF.

The chain carries TRBV5-1 and TRBJ2-1, with 7 bases lining up with TRBD2. Germline trimming cut 4 bases from V and 7 bases from J; bases unmatched to any gene: 17. Germline V gene sequence: CDR1 SGHRS, CDR2 YFSETQ. The CDR3 consists of 17 residues. The CDR3 loop reads CASSTLLAAQTGNEQFF. The CDR3 coding sequence is TGCGCCAGCAGCACGCTCCTAGCGGCCCAAACGGGGAATGAGCAGTTCTTC.

The chain combines TRBV11-3 with TRBJ2-1; D is perhaps TRBD2 (6 bases). This CDR3 has 15 residues. Looked up from germline, CDR1 is SGHNT and CDR2 is YENEEA. V shed 1 base and J shed 7 bases, with 14 bases lying between them. CDR3 bases: TGTGCCAGCAGCTTAGGGGGGGTGGCGGGGAATGAGCAGTTCTTC. Its translation is CASSLGGVAGNEQFF.

The chain combines TRBV7-9 with TRBJ2-5; D unclear. CDR3 length: 14 amino acids. Trimming shortened V by 5 bases and J by 2 bases, and 12 bases separated the two germline ends. In germline, CDR1 is SEHNR, CDR2 FQNEAQ (reference sequence). The CDR3 region is CASSTTEVQETQYF. The CDR3 coding sequence is TGTGCCAGCAGCACAACAGAAGTACAAGAGACCCAGTACTTC.

The gene calls are TRBV15 and TRBJ1-1, with TRBD1 matching over 7 bases. CDR1 is LNHNV, CDR2 YYDKDF, per germline (reference sequence). The trim removed 1 base at V and 7 bases at J, leaving 6 bases unmatched. This CDR3 contains 14 residues. The CDR3 here is CATSRGDSRIEAFF. The CDR3 DNA reads as TGTGCCACCAGCAGAGGGGACAGCCGAATTGAAGCTTTCTTT.

A remark on this clone: The final CDR3 position lacks the conserved phenylalanine or tryptophan, pointing to a likely read error. The V and J genes are TRBV3-1 (or the pseudogene TRBV3-2) and TRBJ1-1, with D unresolved. Trimming removed 4 bases at V and 1 base at J, with 10 bases between. Germline V gene lookup returns CDR1 LGHDT and CDR2 YNNKEL (reference sequence). The CDR3 extends over 14 amino acids. Written as DNA, the CDR3 is TGTGCCAGCAGCCGAACACAGCAGAACACTGAAGCTTTCCTT. Encoded protein: CASSRTQQNTEAFL.

This sequence joins TRBV5-1 and TRBJ1-1; 7 nucleotides agree with TRBD1. The CDR3 has 16 residues. Germline assignment: CDR1 SGHRS and CDR2 YFSETQ. The trim removed 4 bases at V and 4 bases at J, leaving 13 bases unmatched. The CDR3 region is CASSPTPDRVGTEAFF. The CDR3 DNA is TGCGCCAGCAGCCCGACCCCTGACAGGGTAGGCACTGAAGCTTTCTTT.

The J gene is TRBJ1-2, the V gene TRBV28, with D maybe TRBD1 (5 bases). The V gene's germline CDR1 is MDHEN and CDR2 SYDVKM. The CDR3 consists of 16 residues. Trimming took 6 bases from V and 13 from J, leaving 30 bases between them. In DNA, the CDR3 is TGTGCCAGCAGCCCCTTGGGGGAGGCAGCGACGGATCGTAGCACCTTC. Protein sequence: CASSPLGEAATDRSTF.